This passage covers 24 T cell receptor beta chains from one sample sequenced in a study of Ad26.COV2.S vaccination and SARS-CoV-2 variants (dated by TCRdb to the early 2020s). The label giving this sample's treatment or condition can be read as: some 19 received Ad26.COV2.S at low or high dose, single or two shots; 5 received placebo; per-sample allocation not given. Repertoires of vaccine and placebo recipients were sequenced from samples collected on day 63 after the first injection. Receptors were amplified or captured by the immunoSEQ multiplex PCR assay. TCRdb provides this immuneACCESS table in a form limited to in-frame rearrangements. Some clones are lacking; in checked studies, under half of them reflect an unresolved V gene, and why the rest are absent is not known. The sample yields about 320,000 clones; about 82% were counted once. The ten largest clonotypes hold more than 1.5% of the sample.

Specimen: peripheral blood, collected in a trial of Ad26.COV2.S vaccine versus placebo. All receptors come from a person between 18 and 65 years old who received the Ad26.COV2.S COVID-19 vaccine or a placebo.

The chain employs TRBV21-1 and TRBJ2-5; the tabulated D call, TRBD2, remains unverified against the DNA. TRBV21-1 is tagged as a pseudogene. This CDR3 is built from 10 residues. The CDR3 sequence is CASRQETQYF. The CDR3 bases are TGTGCCAGCCGCCAAGAGACCCAGTACTTC.

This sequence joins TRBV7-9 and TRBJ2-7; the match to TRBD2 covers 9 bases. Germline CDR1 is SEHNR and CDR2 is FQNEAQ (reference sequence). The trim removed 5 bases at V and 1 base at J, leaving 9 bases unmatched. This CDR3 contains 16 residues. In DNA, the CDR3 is TGTGCCAGCAGCCTTCGACTAGCGGACTTTTCCTACGAGCAGTACTTC. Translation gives CASSLRLADFSYEQYF. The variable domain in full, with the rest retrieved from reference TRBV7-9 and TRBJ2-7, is DTGVSQNPRHKITKRGQNVTFRCDPISEHNRLYWYRQTLGQGPEFLTYFQNEAQLEKSRLLSDRFSAERPKGSFSTLEIQRTEQGDSAMYLCASSLRLADFSYEQYFGPGTRLTVT.

CDR3 protein: CASSRAKSTNSPLHF. CDR3 coding DNA: TGTGCCAGCAGTCGAGCTAAGTCAACCAATTCACCCCTCCACTTT. This chain uses TRBV6-5 with TRBJ1-6; D is unresolved. This CDR3 spans 15 amino acids. V was shortened by 5 bases and J by 7 bases, with 15 bases between the two germline ends. Germline V gives CDR1 MNHEY, CDR2 SVGAGI.

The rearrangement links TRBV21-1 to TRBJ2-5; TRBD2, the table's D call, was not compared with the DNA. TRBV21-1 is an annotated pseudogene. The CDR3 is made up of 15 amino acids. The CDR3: CASSKDITEEETQYF. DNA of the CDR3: TGTGCCAGCAGCAAAGATATAACTGAGGAAGAGACCCAGTACTTC.

The CDR3 protein is CASSGTANEKLFF. CDR3 in DNA: TGTGCCAGCAGTGGGACAGCTAATGAAAAACTGTTTTTT. The chain couples TRBV2 to TRBJ1-4, with D perhaps matching TRBD1 (6 bases). Germline loops: CDR1 SNHLY, CDR2 FYNNEI. The CDR3 length is 13 residues. The V end was cut by 4 bases, the J end by 3 bases, with 6 bases between.

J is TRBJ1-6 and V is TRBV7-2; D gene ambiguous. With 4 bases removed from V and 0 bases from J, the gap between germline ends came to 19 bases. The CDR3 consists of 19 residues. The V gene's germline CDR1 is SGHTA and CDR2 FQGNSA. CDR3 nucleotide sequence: TGTGCCAGCAGCTCTTCCCGCGGACGATCGAGCTCCTATAATTCACCCCTCCACTTT. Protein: CASSSSRGRSSSYNSPLHF.

The CDR3 DNA reads as TGTGCCAGCAGTTACTCTGGGGGGTACACTGAAGCTTTCTTT. Protein sequence: CASSYSGGYTEAFF. The V call is TRBV6-5, the J call TRBJ1-1; D possibly corresponds to TRBD1 (5 bases). Trimming cost V 0 bases and J 3 bases, with 8 bases left between them. This CDR3 is 14 amino acids long. CDR1 and CDR2 from the germline V gene are MNHEY and SVGAGI.

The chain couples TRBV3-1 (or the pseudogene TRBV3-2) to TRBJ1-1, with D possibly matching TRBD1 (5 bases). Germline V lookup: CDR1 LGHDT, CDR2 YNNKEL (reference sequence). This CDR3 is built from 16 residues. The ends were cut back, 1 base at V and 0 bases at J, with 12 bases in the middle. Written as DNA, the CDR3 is TGTGCCAGCAGCCAAGGGTTGGGGGAGATGAACACTGAAGCTTTCTTT. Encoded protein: CASSQGLGEMNTEAFF.

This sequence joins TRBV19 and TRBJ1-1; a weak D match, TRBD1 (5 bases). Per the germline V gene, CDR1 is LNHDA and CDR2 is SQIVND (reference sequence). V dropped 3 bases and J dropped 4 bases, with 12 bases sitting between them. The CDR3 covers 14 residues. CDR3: CASSIDSRSTEAFF. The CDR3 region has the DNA TGTGCCAGTAGTATCGACAGCCGGAGCACTGAAGCTTTCTTT.

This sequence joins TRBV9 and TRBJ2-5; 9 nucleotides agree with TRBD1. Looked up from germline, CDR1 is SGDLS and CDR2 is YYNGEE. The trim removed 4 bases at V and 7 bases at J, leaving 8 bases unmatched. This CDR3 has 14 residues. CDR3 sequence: CASSPRTGEGTQYF. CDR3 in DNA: TGTGCCAGCAGCCCTAGGACAGGGGAAGGGACCCAGTACTTC.

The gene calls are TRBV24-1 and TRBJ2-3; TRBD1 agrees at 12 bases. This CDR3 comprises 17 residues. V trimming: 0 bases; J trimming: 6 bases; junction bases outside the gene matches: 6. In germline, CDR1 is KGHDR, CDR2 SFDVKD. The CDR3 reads CATSDLGDRGLPDTQYF. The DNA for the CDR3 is TGTGCCACCAGTGATTTGGGGGACAGGGGGCTCCCGGATACGCAGTATTTT.

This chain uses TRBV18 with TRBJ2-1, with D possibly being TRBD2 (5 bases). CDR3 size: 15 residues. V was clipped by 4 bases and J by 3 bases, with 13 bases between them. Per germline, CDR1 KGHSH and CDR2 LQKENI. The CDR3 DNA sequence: TGTGCCAGCTCACGTCGGGGTGTCGACTACAATGAGCAGTTCTTC. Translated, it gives CASSRRGVDYNEQFF.

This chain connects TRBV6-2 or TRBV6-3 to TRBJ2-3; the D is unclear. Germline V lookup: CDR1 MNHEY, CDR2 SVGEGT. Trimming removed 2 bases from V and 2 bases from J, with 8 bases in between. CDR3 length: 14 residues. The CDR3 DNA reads TGTGCCAGCAGTTACGGATCCCTCACAGATACGCAGTATTTT. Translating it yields CASSYGSLTDTQYF.

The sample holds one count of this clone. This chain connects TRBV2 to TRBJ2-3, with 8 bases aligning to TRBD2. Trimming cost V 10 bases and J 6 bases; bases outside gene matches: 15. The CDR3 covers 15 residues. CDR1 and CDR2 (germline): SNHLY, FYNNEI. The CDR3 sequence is CATSHGRGEVDTQYF. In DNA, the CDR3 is TGTGCCACCAGCCACGGGCGGGGGGAGGTCGATACGCAGTATTTT.

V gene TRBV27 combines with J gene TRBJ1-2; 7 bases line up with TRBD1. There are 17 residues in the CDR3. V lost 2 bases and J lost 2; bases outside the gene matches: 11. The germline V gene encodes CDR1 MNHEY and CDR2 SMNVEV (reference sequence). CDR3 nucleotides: TGTGCCAGCAGTTTAAATGGACACGGGACAGCGAACTATGGCTACACCTTC. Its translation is CASSLNGHGTANYGYTF.

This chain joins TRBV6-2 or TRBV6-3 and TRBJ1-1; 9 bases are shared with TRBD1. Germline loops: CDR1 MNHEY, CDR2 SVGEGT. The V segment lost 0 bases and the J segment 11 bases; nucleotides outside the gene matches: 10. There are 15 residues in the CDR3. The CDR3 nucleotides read TGTGCCAGCAGTTACTCGAGACAGGGGGTGCGGGCTGCTTTCTTT. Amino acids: CASSYSRQGVRAAFF.

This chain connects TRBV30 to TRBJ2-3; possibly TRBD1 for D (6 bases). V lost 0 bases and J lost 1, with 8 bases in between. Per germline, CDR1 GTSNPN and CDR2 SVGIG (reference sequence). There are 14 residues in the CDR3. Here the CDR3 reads CAWSVPGGTDTQYF. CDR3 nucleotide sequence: TGTGCCTGGAGTGTCCCAGGGGGCACAGATACGCAGTATTTT.

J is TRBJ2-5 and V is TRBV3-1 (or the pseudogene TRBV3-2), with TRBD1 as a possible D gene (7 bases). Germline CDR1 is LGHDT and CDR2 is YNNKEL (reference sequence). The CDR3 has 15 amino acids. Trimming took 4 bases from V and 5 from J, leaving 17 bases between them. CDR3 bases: TGTGCCAGCAGCCCCACCCGCAGGGGGGTGGAGACCCAGTACTTC. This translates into CASSPTRRGVETQYF.

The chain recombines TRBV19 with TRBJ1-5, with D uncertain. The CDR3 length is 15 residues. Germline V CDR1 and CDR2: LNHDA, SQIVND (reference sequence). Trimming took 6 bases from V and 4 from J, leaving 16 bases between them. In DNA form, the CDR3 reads TGTGCCAGTAGAAGATACACAATGGGAAATCAGCCCCAGCATTTT. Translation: CASRRYTMGNQPQHF.

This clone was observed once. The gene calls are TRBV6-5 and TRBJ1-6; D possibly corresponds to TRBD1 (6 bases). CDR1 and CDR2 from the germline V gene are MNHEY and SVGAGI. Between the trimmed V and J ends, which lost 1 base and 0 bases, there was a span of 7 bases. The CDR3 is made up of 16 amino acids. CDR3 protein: CASSYWDNSYNSPLHF. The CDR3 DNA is TGTGCCAGCAGTTACTGGGACAACTCCTATAATTCACCCCTCCACTTT.

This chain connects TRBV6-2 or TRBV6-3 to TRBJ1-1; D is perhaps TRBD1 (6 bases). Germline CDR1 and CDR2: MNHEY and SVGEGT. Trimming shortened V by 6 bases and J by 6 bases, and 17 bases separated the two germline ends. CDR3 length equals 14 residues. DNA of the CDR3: TGTGCCAGCAGCCCCGAGGGGGGGGCCGCTGAAGCTTTCTTT. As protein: CASSPEGGAAEAFF.

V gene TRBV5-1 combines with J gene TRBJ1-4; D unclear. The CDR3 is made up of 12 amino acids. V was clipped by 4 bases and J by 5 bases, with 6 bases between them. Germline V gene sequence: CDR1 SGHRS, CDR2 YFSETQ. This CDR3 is CASSQSNEKLFF. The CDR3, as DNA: TGCGCCAGCAGCCAGAGCAATGAAAAACTGTTTTTT.

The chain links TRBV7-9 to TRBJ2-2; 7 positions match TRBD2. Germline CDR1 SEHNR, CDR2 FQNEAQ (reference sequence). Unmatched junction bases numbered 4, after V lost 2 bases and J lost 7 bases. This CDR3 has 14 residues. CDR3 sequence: CASSLLAGVGELFF. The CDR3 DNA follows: TGTGCCAGCAGCTTACTGGCGGGGGTCGGGGAGCTGTTTTTT.

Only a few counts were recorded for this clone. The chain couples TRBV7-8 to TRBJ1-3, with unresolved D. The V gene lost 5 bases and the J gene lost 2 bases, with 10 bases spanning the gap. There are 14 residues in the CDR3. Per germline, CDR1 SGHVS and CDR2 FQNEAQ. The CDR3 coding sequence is TGTGCCAGCAGCCCGGGTCCCACTGGAAACACCATATATTTT. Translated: CASSPGPTGNTIYF.